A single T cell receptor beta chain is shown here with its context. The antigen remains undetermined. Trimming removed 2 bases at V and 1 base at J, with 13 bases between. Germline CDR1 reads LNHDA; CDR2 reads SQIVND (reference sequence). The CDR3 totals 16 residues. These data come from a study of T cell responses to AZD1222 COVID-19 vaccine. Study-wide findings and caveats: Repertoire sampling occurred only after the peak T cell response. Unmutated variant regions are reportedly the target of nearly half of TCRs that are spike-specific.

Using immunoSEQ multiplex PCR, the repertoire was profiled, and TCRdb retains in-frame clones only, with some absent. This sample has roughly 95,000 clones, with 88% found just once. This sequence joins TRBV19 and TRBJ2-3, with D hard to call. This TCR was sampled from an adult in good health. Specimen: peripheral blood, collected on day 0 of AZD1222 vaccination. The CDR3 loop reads CASSIRRGVGTDTQYF. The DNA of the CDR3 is TGTGCCAGTAGTATAAGGCGTGGAGTAGGCACAGATACGCAGTATTTT. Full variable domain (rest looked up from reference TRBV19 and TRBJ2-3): DGGITQSPKYLFRKEGQNVTLSCEQNLNHDAMYWYRQDPGQGLRLIYYSQIVNDFQKGDIAEGYSVSREKKESFPLTVTSAQKNPTAFYLCASSIRRGVGTDTQYFGPGTRLTVL.